The 28 T cell receptor beta chains reported below all come from one sample, sequenced in a study of post-analysis software for immune sequencing data. For these TCRs, the target antigens are not known. Unique molecular identifiers featured in each of the TCR beta cDNA libraries. TCRdb analysed the PCR reads with MiXCR anew, one entry per CDR3 protein. The table has some 690,000 distinct CDR3 sequences, approximately 59% seen once. Study observations and caveats: Patients carried 5 or 6 TRBV segments more frequently than controls did, and TRBV5-6, TRBV5-1 and TRBV20-1 were among them.

The sequencing input was blood. The receptors were gathered from a girl aged 2-9 years with multiple sclerosis.

CDR3 in DNA: TGCAGTGCTCGGCTAGCGGGGGCAATCACAGATACGCAGTATTTT. Translation: CSARLAGAITDTQYF. V usage is TRBV20-1 and J usage is TRBJ2-3; 10 bases are a match to TRBD2. V gave up 5 bases and J gave up 2 bases; unmatched junction bases: 7. This CDR3 spans 15 amino acids. CDR1 and CDR2 (germline): DFQATT, SNEGSKA (reference sequence).

This clonotype was picked up a small number of times. The chain joins TRBV29-1 to TRBJ2-7; weak D call: TRBD1 (5 bases). The CDR3 has 14 residues. V was trimmed by 0 bases and J by 0 bases, leaving 9 bases between them. From germline, CDR1 is SQVTM and CDR2 ANQGSEA. The CDR3 nucleotides are TGCAGCGTTGAAGATCAGGGAAGCTCCTACGAGCAGTACTTC. Its translation is CSVEDQGSSYEQYF.

The gene calls are TRBV29-1 and TRBJ2-7; D is unclear. The germline CDR1 and CDR2 sequences are SQVTM and ANQGSEA. The length of the CDR3 is 12 residues. V lost 5 bases and J 7 bases, leaving 15 bases between the germline ends. CDR3: CSVPRSYNEQYF. Here the CDR3 DNA reads TGCAGCGTTCCACGCTCCTACAATGAGCAGTACTTC.

The CDR3 loop is CASSFSAASGLDNEQFF. CDR3 in DNA: TGTGCCAGCAGTTTTTCTGCCGCTAGCGGCCTTGACAATGAGCAGTTCTTC. This rearrangement joins TRBV12-3 or TRBV12-4 to TRBJ2-1, with 7 nucleotides matching TRBD2. V was clipped by 3 bases and J by 5 bases; unmatched bases: 13. The CDR3 runs to 17 residues.

The chain carries TRBV7-2 and TRBJ2-1; maybe TRBD1 (5 bases). The length of the CDR3 is 15 residues. The germline gives CDR1 SGHTA, CDR2 FQGNSA. Trimming removed 1 base at V and 4 bases at J, with 11 bases between. The CDR3 protein is CASSLDQGLYNEQFF. The DNA of the CDR3 is TGTGCCAGCAGCTTAGACCAGGGCCTTTACAATGAGCAGTTCTTC.

This sequence joins TRBV2 and TRBJ1-1; tentative D call: TRBD1 (6 bases). Trimming took 4 bases from V and 3 from J, leaving 15 bases between them. CDR1 SNHLY and CDR2 FYNNEI come from the germline V gene. The CDR3 is 15 amino acids. The DNA of the CDR3 is TGTGCCAGCAGTGTGTCGCGGCAGGGGTACACTGAAGCTTTCTTT. This sequence encodes CASSVSRQGYTEAFF.

This chain connects TRBV2 to TRBJ2-4; no reliable D call. Germline CDR1 SNHLY, CDR2 FYNNEI. The CDR3 runs 14 residues. The V gene lost 7 bases and the J gene lost 0 bases, with 10 bases spanning the gap. CDR3 loop: CASKVDLAKNIQYF. In DNA form, the CDR3 reads TGTGCCAGCAAGGTCGATTTAGCCAAAAACATTCAGTACTTC.

This clonotype was picked up a small number of times. The rearrangement links TRBV5-1 to TRBJ2-5, with 10 bases aligning to TRBD2. With V trimmed by 5 bases and J by 2 bases, 6 bases remained unmatched. This CDR3 region has 15 residues. Germline V gene sequence: CDR1 SGHRS, CDR2 YFSETQ. In DNA form, the CDR3 reads TGCGCCAGCAGGGATAGCGGGGGGCCTCAAGAGACCCAGTACTTC. Translating gives CASRDSGGPQETQYF.

This clonotype has a handful of counts. The chain links TRBV12-3 or TRBV12-4 to TRBJ2-1; 15 bases line up with TRBD2. After removal of 6 bases from V and 7 bases from J, the junction contained 7 bases not matched to a gene. The CDR3 covers 16 residues. CDR3 residues: CASSPTGTSGGNEQFF. CDR3 sequence (DNA): TGTGCCAGCAGCCCTACCGGGACTAGCGGGGGGAATGAGCAGTTCTTC.

The chain has TRBV10-3 and TRBJ2-3; D is ambiguous. The CDR3 extends over 13 amino acids. V was cut by 3 bases and J by 0 bases, with 4 bases left in between. The germline V gene has CDR1 ENHRY and CDR2 SYGVKD. The CDR3 DNA sequence: TGTGCCATCAGTGAACTAAGCACAGATACGCAGTATTTT. Its translation: CAISELSTDTQYF.

There are a few counts of this clonotype. The chain joins TRBV5-1 to TRBJ2-3; 11 bases align to TRBD2. Germline lookup yields CDR1 SGHRS and CDR2 YFSETQ. CDR3 length: 17 amino acids. The V segment lost 0 bases and the J segment 6 bases; nucleotides outside the gene matches: 9. The CDR3 loop reads CASSLVAGGHGSDTQYF. CDR3 sequence (DNA): TGCGCCAGCAGCTTGGTAGCGGGAGGGCACGGTTCCGATACGCAGTATTTT.

This clonotype was detected a few times. The chain has TRBV5-1 and TRBJ1-2, with 8 bases matching TRBD1. CDR3 length: 14 residues. The junction had 5 bases not matched to a gene; V was cut back by 4 bases and J by 3 bases. CDR1 and CDR2 from the germline V gene are SGHRS and YFSETQ. CDR3 protein: CASSIGQGHYGYTF. CDR3 bases: TGCGCCAGCAGCATAGGACAGGGCCACTATGGCTACACCTTC.

The CDR3, as DNA: TGTGCCAGCAGTTTGAGAGCTAGCGGGAGCCCTAAGACCCACAATGAGCAGTTCTTC. Protein sequence: CASSLRASGSPKTHNEQFF. The chain is built from TRBV12-3 or TRBV12-4 and TRBJ2-1, with 10 nucleotides matching TRBD2. The CDR3 sequence is 19 residues long. V was pared by 3 bases and J by 5 bases, with 16 bases of the junction left unmatched.

The chain carries TRBV5-4 and TRBJ1-4; D may be TRBD1 (5 bases). This CDR3 spans 16 amino acids. Trimming removed 6 bases at V and 6 bases at J, with 21 bases between. Germline CDR1 SGHNT, CDR2 YYREEE (reference sequence). CDR3 nucleotide sequence: TGTGCCAGCACAACCCGCGCGGCAGGGAGGGATGAAAAACTGTTTTTT. This encodes CASTTRAAGRDEKLFF.

The V call is TRBV29-1, the J call TRBJ2-3; D might be TRBD2 (6 bases). The CDR3 consists of 13 residues. Trimming left V 5 bases short and J 4 bases short, with 13 bases between. Germline CDR1 SQVTM, CDR2 ANQGSEA. As DNA, the CDR3 is TGCAGCGTTCGGCGGGACCTCGCAGATACGCAGTATTTT. Encoded protein: CSVRRDLADTQYF.

There are many counts of this clonotype. V and J are TRBV7-2 and TRBJ2-7; D not certain. V gave up 4 bases and J gave up 9 bases, with 13 bases separating them. The length of the CDR3 is 12 residues. Looked up from germline, CDR1 is SGHTA and CDR2 is FQGNSA. CDR3 amino acids: CASSSGDRRQYF. The CDR3 DNA reads TGTGCCAGCAGCTCAGGCGATCGGAGGCAGTACTTC.

This clonotype was counted once. V is TRBV6-2 or TRBV6-3 and J is TRBJ2-1; D unresolved. Trimming cost V 8 bases and J 10 bases, with 12 bases left between them. CDR3 length: 11 residues. The germline V gene encodes CDR1 MNHEY and CDR2 SVGEGT. The CDR3: CASGWLTEQFF. CDR3 nucleotides: TGTGCCAGCGGGTGGCTTACAGAGCAGTTCTTC.

The CDR3 spells CASRRGSFNYGYTF. DNA for the CDR3: TGTGCCAGCAGACGGGGGTCGTTCAACTATGGCTACACCTTC. The chain links TRBV28 to TRBJ1-2; the D gene is possibly TRBD1 (5 bases). Germline loops: CDR1 MDHEN, CDR2 SYDVKM. Trimming cost V 6 bases and J 2 bases, with 13 bases left between them. The CDR3 is 14 amino acids.

This clonotype appeared a few times. The chain recombines TRBV29-1 with TRBJ1-5; maybe TRBD1 (5 bases). The germline gives CDR1 SQVTM, CDR2 ANQGSEA. CDR3 length: 12 amino acids. V lost 4 bases to trimming and J lost 6 bases, with 10 bases between them. As DNA, the CDR3 is TGCAGCGTTGGAAGGGGTGGTCAGCCCCAGCATTTT. Protein sequence: CSVGRGGQPQHF.

The chain recombines TRBV10-3 with TRBJ2-5; 7 bases are shared with TRBD2. Germline loops: CDR1 ENHRY, CDR2 SYGVKD. The CDR3 covers 13 residues. The V segment lost 5 bases and the J segment 4 bases; nucleotides outside the gene matches: 4. The DNA for the CDR3 is TGTGCCATCAGTCGCTTAGCGGGAGAGACCCAGTACTTC. This translates into CAISRLAGETQYF.

V is TRBV4-1 and J is TRBJ2-5; maybe TRBD1 (5 bases). V gave up 4 bases and J gave up 5 bases, with 20 bases separating them. CDR1 MGHRA and CDR2 YSYEKL come from the germline V gene. This CDR3 region has 16 residues. The DNA for the CDR3 is TGCGCCAGCAGCCCGAACCTTGTAGGGGATGGGGAGACCCAGTACTTC. It specifies CASSPNLVGDGETQYF.

This rearrangement joins TRBV20-1 to TRBJ2-5; 9 nucleotides agree with TRBD2. V was pared by 5 bases and J by 2 bases, with 9 bases of the junction left unmatched. The CDR3 sequence is 15 residues long. Germline CDR1 and CDR2: DFQATT and SNEGSKA (reference sequence). For the CDR3, the DNA is TGCAGTGCTTCTTATAGCGGGGGCCCTCAAGAGACCCAGTACTTC. This translates into CSASYSGGPQETQYF.

J is TRBJ2-4 and V is TRBV20-1; D may match TRBD1 or TRBD2 (5 bases each). The better agreement between TRBJ2-7 and the DNA end casts doubt on the J call. CDR3 length: 13 residues. Per the germline V gene, CDR1 is DFQATT and CDR2 is SNEGSKA (reference sequence). The CDR3 is CSAREGREYEQYF. In DNA, the CDR3 is TGCAGTGCTAGAGAGGGCAGGGAGTACGAGCAGTACTTC.

The chain recombines TRBV14 with TRBJ2-7, with TRBD2 identical over 12 bases. The J call may be in error: the DNA end matches TRBJ2-5 better. From germline, CDR1 is SGHDN and CDR2 FVKESK. The CDR3 runs to 14 residues. The CDR3 reads CASSHGLAGETQYF. The CDR3 DNA reads TGTGCCAGCAGCCATGGACTAGCGGGGGAGACCCAGTACTTC.

The chain couples TRBV29-1 to TRBJ1-2, with 10 positions matching TRBD1. After removal of 6 bases from V and 8 bases from J, the junction contained 9 bases not matched to a gene. The germline gives CDR1 SQVTM, CDR2 ANQGSEA. This CDR3 region has 13 residues. Here the CDR3 reads CSVAGTGDLGYTF. CDR3 in DNA: TGCAGCGTAGCCGGGACAGGGGATCTCGGCTACACCTTC.

The J gene is TRBJ2-3, the V gene TRBV20-1, with D possibly TRBD1 on 5 matching bases. The CDR3 loop spans 14 amino acids. Germline values: CDR1 DFQATT, CDR2 SNEGSKA (reference sequence). Between the trimmed V and J ends, which lost 3 bases and 1 base, there was a span of 11 bases. The CDR3 DNA sequence: TGCAGTGCTAGGCAGGGCAGGGGCACAGATACGCAGTATTTT. Its protein product is CSARQGRGTDTQYF.

The chain employs TRBV13 and TRBJ2-5; the D is unclear. The CDR3 sequence is 12 residues long. Trimming removed 0 bases from V and 11 bases from J, with 10 bases in between. Germline CDR1 and CDR2: PRHDT and FYEKMQ (reference sequence). CDR3 sequence: CASSLGRKEQYF. Here the CDR3 DNA reads TGTGCCAGCAGCTTAGGCCGTAAGGAGCAGTACTTC.

This clonotype was observed a few times. The chain employs TRBV15 and TRBJ2-1; D is possibly TRBD1 or TRBD2 (5 bases each). Looked up from germline, CDR1 is LNHNV and CDR2 is YYDKDF (reference sequence). The CDR3 has 12 residues. Trimming stripped 2 bases from V and 8 bases from J, with 7 bases between. DNA for the CDR3: TGTGCCACCAGCAGACGGGACGATGAGCAGTTCTTC. Residues: CATSRRDDEQFF.